The 4 T cell receptor beta chains below all came from one sample that was sequenced in a study of shared clonotypes between healthy human individuals. Here immunoSEQ multiplex PCR was the method, and the copy in TCRdb shows in-frame clones only, minus some. The sample holds roughly 2.2 million clones, over 85% seen once. The sequenced sample was naive CD4+ T cells from PBMCs. The subset denotes: CD45RA+ positively selected. These receptors were taken from a man aged 18-30 years in good health. Some clones in this sample may be carry-over from other donors' samples.

The chain is built from TRBV25-1 and TRBJ1-3; no firm D call. The V and J ends lost 6 bases and 0 bases respectively, with 9 bases between them. The CDR3 totals 14 residues. Germline loops: CDR1 MGHDK, CDR2 SYGVNS. CDR3 nucleotides: TGTGCCAGCAGCGACTGGAGCTCTGGAAACACCATATATTTT. Protein sequence: CASSDWSSGNTIYF. The whole variable domain, filled in from reference TRBV25-1 and TRBJ1-3, reads EADIYQTPRYLVIGTGKKITLECSQTMGHDKMYWYQQDPGMELHLIHYSYGVNSTEKGDLSSESTVSRIRTEHFPLTLESARPSHTSQYLCASSDWSSGNTIYFGEGSWLTVV.

The chain employs TRBV27 and TRBJ2-6; maybe TRBD2 (5 bases). V was shortened by 5 bases and J by 0 bases, with 8 bases between the two germline ends. This CDR3 has 15 amino acids. Germline loops: CDR1 MNHEY, CDR2 SMNVEV (reference sequence). Written as DNA, the CDR3 is TGTGCCAGCAGTCGTCGGGGCTCTGGGGCCAACGTCCTGACTTTC. Translation gives CASSRRGSGANVLTF.

The chain combines TRBV5-1 with TRBJ1-3, with D maybe TRBD1 (6 bases). Germline lookup yields CDR1 SGHRS and CDR2 YFSETQ. This CDR3 has 16 amino acids. V was cut by 0 bases and J by 3 bases, with 13 bases left in between. The CDR3 loop is CASSLGTGTIGNTIYF. In DNA form, the CDR3 reads TGCGCCAGCAGCTTGGGTACAGGGACTATTGGAAACACCATATATTTT. Full variable domain (outside the CDR3, taken from reference TRBV5-1 and TRBJ1-3): KAGVTQTPRYLIKTRGQQVTLSCSPISGHRSVSWYQQTPGQGLQFLFEYFSETQRNKGNFPGRFSGRQFSNSRSEMNVSTLELGDSALYLCASSLGTGTIGNTIYFGEGSWLTVV.

V gene TRBV7-9 combines with J gene TRBJ2-7, with TRBD1 as a possible D gene (5 bases). The CDR3 is 15 residues long. The V end was cut by 0 bases, the J end by 9 bases, with 18 bases between. From germline, CDR1 is SEHNR and CDR2 FQNEAQ (reference sequence). The CDR3: CASSLARVRNGGQYF. CDR3 nucleotides: TGTGCCAGCAGCTTAGCCAGGGTTCGGAATGGCGGGCAGTACTTC.